The T cell receptor (beta chain) described here comes from a study of ipilimumab plus nivolumab after autologous stem cell transplantation. The germline CDR1 and CDR2 sequences are SGDLS and YYNGEE. V was pared by 4 bases and J by 8 bases, with 11 bases of the junction left unmatched. The CDR3 runs 14 residues. Starting 14 to 28 days after autologous transplant, ipilimumab 1 mg/kg was given. TCRdb's copy holds only in-frame clones and misses some; the assay was immunoSEQ multiplex PCR. The sample shows roughly 86,000 clones, under 85% of them seen only once. V usage is TRBV9 and J usage is TRBJ1-2; 7 nucleotides line up with TRBD1. Material: PBMCs, obtained in a trial of ipilimumab plus nivolumab as post-transplant consolidation. This clonotype was sampled from a male donor with diffuse large B-cell lymphoma. CDR3 region: CASSPSGTAGGYTF. As DNA, the CDR3 is TGTGCCAGCAGCCCCAGCGGGACAGCGGGGGGCTACACCTTC.